This TCR beta chain stems from a study of T cells after yellow fever vaccination. 5'RACE template switching added a universal primer site and UMIs to TCR cDNA. TCRdb re-called the 5' RACE reads with MiXCR, one entry per CDR3 protein. The table shows about 500,000 distinct CDR3 sequences, with approximately 16% occurring only once. Of note for this clonotype: The antigen is not known.

Study-level results: Abundant contaminating clonotypes from the bulk population could appear in FACS-sorted repertoires. Secondary responses were weaker yet peaked faster, day 5 versus 15.

V was shortened by 5 bases and J by 2 bases, with 13 bases between the two germline ends. The germline V gene encodes CDR1 DFQATT and CDR2 SNEGSKA (reference sequence). CDR3 length equals 14 residues. This chain links TRBV20-1 with TRBJ1-5; D is uncertain. This receptor was obtained from a man younger than 35 who received the YFV17D yellow fever vaccine. The starting material was PBMCs, obtained 4 to 5 days after the first yellow fever vaccination. CDR3 loop: CSARGPSGNQPQHF. CDR3 nucleotide sequence: TGCAGTGCTCGAGGGCCCTCGGGCAATCAGCCCCAGCATTTT.